This TCR beta chain was profiled in a study of a mutant IDH1 vaccine in newly diagnosed glioma. About the study: Once 4-6 weeks had passed after radiotherapy alone, vaccination started, or it started with temozolomide cycles. Visit timing is recorded as week 35 for V12 and week 47 for V13.

Germline CDR1 is PRHDT and CDR2 is FYEKMQ (reference sequence). V lost 5 bases to trimming and J lost 3 bases, with 10 bases between them. The CDR3 extends over 13 amino acids. Points on this clone: Antigen specificity is unknown.

TCRdb's copy holds only in-frame clones and misses some; the assay was immunoSEQ multiplex PCR. The sample carries roughly 43,000 clones, less than 85% recorded once. Indicated time point: week 47, end of study. A 20-mer mutant IDH1 peptide at 300 ug was injected subcutaneously with topical imiquimod. This rearrangement joins TRBV13 to TRBJ1-2, with D unresolved. The source was PBMCs, collected from a glioma patient whose treatment included an IDH1 peptide vaccine. The TCR sequence derives from a man aged 18 to 29 with glioma. Some clones in this sample may be carry-over from other donors' samples. CDR3 in amino acids: CASSLPAHYGYTF. The CDR3 DNA is TGTGCCAGCAGCCTACCGGCCCACTATGGCTACACCTTC.